This T cell receptor beta chain was retrieved from a study of glioma-infiltrating T cells. This clonotype was seen only a few times. What it recognizes is unknown. The iRepertoire nested amplicon-rescue multiplex PCR amplified TCR alpha and beta CDR3s from RNA. TCRdb reanalysed the multiplex PCR reads using MiXCR and keeps one entry per CDR3 protein. Of some 130,000 distinct CDR3 sequences detected, roughly a quarter appear once; the ten largest clones hold under 35%. The CDR3 consists of 15 residues. V lost 2 bases and J 4 bases, leaving 12 bases between the germline ends. Germline V lookup: CDR1 SGHTA, CDR2 FQGNSA. Study observations and caveats: Above-expected tissue-blood divergence occurred in all gliomas, most in low-grade ones.

The V call is TRBV7-2, the J call TRBJ1-5; D perhaps matches TRBD1 (5 bases). This clonotype originated in a human donor with low-grade glioma or glioblastoma, undergoing nonglioma brain surgery, or in good health (not recorded which). Sequencing used glioma tissue, nonneoplastic brain tissue, or PBMCs (not recorded which). CDR3 in DNA: TGTGCCAGCAGCTTATTCCCAGGGTCAAATCAGCCCCAGCATTTT. The encoded protein is CASSLFPGSNQPQHF.